There are many counts of the clone carrying this T cell receptor (beta chain). Its antigen is unknown. The CDR3 has 14 amino acids. Trimming took 3 bases from V and 7 from J; bases not matched to a gene: 3. This sample was included in a study of CD8 T cells in ankylosing spondylitis. MiXCR, applied by TCRdb to the 5' RACE reads, yields one record per CDR3 protein. The sample includes some 840,000 distinct CDR3 sequences, approximately 12% seen only once; the top ten take 0.51%. Notes on the study in general: Characteristic of ankylosing spondylitis blood, it appeared, was a TCR beta motif comprising several highly homologous variants.

Sequencing was performed on blood, either unsorted or a sorted T cell fraction (not recorded which). The chain is built from TRBV12-3 or TRBV12-4 and TRBJ1-6; 7 nucleotides align to TRBD1. This clonotype was obtained from a male donor with ankylosing spondylitis. CDR3 coding DNA: TGTGCCAGCAGTTTTGGACAGGCAAATTCACCCCTCCACTTT. Its translation is CASSFGQANSPLHF.